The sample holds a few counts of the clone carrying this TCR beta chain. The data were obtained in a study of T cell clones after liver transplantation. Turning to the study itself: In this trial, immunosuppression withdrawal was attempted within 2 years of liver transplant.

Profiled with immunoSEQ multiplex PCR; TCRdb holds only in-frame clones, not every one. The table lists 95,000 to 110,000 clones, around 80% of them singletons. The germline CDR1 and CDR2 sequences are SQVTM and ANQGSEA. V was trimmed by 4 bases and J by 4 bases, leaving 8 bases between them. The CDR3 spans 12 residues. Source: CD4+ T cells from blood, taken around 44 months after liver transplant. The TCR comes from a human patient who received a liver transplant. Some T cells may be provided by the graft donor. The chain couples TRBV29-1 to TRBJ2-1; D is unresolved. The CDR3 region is CSVGAQYNEQFF. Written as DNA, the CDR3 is TGCAGCGTTGGGGCACAGTACAATGAGCAGTTCTTC.